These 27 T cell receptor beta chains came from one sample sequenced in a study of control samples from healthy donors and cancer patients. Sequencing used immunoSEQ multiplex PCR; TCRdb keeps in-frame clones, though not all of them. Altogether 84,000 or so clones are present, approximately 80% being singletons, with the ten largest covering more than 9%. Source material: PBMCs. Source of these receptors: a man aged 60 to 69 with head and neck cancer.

CDR3 sequence (DNA): TGCAGCGTTGAAGGGCGGGTAAGATACAATGAGCAGTTCTTC. Protein sequence: CSVEGRVRYNEQFF. The J gene is TRBJ2-1, the V gene TRBV29-1; TRBD2 is a possible D gene (5 bases). The ends were cut back, 1 base at V and 4 bases at J, with 11 bases in the middle. The CDR3 totals 14 residues. From germline, CDR1 is SQVTM and CDR2 ANQGSEA.

CDR3 protein: CASSSGTGEKLFF. The CDR3 DNA reads TGTGCCAGCAGCTCGGGGACCGGTGAAAAACTGTTTTTT. V gene TRBV7-9 combines with J gene TRBJ1-4; possible D gene TRBD1, 5 bases. Trimming shortened V by 4 bases and J by 7 bases, and 10 bases separated the two germline ends. Germline loops: CDR1 SEHNR, CDR2 FQNEAQ (reference sequence). The CDR3 has 13 amino acids. Using reference TRBV7-9 and TRBJ1-4 for the parts outside the CDR3, the full variable domain is DTGVSQNPRHKITKRGQNVTFRCDPISEHNRLYWYRQTLGQGPEFLTYFQNEAQLEKSRLLSDRFSAERPKGSFSTLEIQRTEQGDSAMYLCASSSGTGEKLFFGSGTQLSVL.

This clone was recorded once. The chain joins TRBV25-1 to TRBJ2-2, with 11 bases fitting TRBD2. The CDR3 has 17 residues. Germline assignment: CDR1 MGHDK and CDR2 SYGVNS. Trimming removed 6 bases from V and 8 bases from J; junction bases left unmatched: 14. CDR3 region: CASRTPGLAAQSGELFF. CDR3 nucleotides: TGTGCCAGCAGGACCCCGGGACTAGCGGCACAGTCTGGGGAGCTGTTTTTT.

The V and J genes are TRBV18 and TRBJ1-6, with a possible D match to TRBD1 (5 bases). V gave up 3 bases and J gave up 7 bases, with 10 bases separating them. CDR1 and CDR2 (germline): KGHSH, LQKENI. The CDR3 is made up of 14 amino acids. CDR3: CASSPTRQNSPLHF. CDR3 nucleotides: TGTGCCAGCTCACCGACTCGACAGAATTCACCCCTCCACTTT.

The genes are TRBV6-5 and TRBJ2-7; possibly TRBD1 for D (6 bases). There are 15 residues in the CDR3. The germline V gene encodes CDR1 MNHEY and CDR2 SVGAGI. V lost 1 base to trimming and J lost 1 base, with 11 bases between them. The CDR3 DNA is TGTGCCAGCAGTTACTACCAGGGGCGATCCTACGAGCAGTACTTC. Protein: CASSYYQGRSYEQYF.

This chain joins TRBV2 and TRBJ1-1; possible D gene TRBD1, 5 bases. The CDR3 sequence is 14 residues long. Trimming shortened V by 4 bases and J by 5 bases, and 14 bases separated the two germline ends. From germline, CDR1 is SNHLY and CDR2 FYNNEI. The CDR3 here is CASSVGLWGTEAFF. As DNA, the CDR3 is TGTGCCAGCAGTGTCGGCCTATGGGGGACTGAAGCTTTCTTT.

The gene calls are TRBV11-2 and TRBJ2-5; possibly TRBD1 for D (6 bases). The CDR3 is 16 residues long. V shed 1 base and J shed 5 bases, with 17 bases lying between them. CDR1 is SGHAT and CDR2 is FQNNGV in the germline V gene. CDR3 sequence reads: CASSLVSGDLGETQYF. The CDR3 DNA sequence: TGTGCCAGCAGCTTAGTATCAGGGGACCTGGGGGAGACCCAGTACTTC.

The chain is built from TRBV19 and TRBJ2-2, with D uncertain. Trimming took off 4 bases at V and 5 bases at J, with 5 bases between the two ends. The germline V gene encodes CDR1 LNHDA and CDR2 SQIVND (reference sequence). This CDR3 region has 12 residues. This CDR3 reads CASSRRTGELFF. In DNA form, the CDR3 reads TGTGCCAGTAGTAGGAGAACCGGGGAGCTGTTTTTT.

CDR3 sequence: CASRPGQGYEQYF. The CDR3 DNA follows: TGTGCCAGCAGGCCGGGACAGGGCTACGAGCAGTACTTC. The chain combines TRBV6-5 with TRBJ2-7, with 9 bases identical to TRBD1. The V and J ends lost 6 bases and 3 bases, in that order; junction bases with no gene match: 3. The CDR3 is 13 residues long. Per germline, CDR1 MNHEY and CDR2 SVGAGI.

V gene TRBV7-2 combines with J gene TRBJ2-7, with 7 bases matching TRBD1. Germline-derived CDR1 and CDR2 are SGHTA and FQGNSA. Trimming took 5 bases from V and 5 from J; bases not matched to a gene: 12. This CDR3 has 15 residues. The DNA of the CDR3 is TGTGCCAGCAGCCTAACTACAGGGGTGTGGGACGAGCAGTACTTC. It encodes CASSLTTGVWDEQYF. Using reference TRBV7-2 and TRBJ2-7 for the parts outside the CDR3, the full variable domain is GAGVSQSPSNKVTEKGKDVELRCDPISGHTALYWYRQSLGQGLEFLIYFQGNSAPDKSGLPSDRFSAERTGGSVSTLTIQRTQQEDSAVYLCASSLTTGVWDEQYFGPGTRLTVT.

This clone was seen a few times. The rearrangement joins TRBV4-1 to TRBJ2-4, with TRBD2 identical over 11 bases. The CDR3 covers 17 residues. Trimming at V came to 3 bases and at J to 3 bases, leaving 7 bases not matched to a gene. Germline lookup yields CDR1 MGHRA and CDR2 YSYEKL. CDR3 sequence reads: CASSQPTSGNGKNIQYF. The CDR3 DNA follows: TGCGCCAGCAGCCAGCCGACTAGCGGGAATGGCAAAAACATTCAGTACTTC.

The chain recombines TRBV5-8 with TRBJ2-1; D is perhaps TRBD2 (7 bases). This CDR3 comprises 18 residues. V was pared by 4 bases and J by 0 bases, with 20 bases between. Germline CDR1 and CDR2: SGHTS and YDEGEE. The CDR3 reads CASSARGQGLSSYNEQFF. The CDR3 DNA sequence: TGTGCCAGCAGCGCGCGGGGGCAGGGGCTTAGCTCCTACAATGAGCAGTTCTTC.

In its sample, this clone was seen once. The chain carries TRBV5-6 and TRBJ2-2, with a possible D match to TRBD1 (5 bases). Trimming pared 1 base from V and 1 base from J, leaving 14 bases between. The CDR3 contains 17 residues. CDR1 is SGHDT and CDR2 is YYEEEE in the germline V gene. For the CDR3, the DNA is TGTGCCAGCAGCTTGATGGGGCAGCCGCTGAACACCGGGGAGCTGTTTTTT. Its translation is CASSLMGQPLNTGELFF.

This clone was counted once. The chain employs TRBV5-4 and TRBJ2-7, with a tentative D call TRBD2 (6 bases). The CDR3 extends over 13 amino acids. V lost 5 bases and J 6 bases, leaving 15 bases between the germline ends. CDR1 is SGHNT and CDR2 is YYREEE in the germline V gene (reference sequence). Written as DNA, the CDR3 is TGTGCCAGCAGTCTACCCGCGGGGCTCGAGCAGTACTTC. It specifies CASSLPAGLEQYF.

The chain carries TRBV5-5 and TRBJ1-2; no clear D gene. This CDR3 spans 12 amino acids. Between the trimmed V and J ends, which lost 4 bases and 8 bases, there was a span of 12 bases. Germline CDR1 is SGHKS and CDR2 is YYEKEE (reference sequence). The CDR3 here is CASSLGRRGYTF. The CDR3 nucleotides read TGTGCCAGCAGCCTCGGACGGCGGGGCTACACCTTC.

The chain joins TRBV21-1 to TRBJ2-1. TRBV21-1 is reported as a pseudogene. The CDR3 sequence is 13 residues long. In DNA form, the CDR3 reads TGTGCCAGCATCATAAAGGGGACCTCGACCCAGTTCTTC. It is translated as CASIIKGTSTQFF.

The CDR3 bases are TGTGCCAGCAGCGTCCGGAACGAGCACAATGAGCAGTTCTTC. Its protein product is CASSVRNEHNEQFF. The J gene is TRBJ2-1, the V gene TRBV9; D gene uncertain. Per germline, CDR1 SGDLS and CDR2 YYNGEE. The CDR3 has 14 residues. Trimming shortened V by 2 bases and J by 5 bases, and 11 bases separated the two germline ends.

Here the CDR3 reads CASSQNRDTEAFF. As DNA, the CDR3 is TGTGCCAGCAGCCAGAACCGGGACACTGAAGCTTTCTTT. This sequence joins TRBV3-1 (or the pseudogene TRBV3-2) and TRBJ1-1; no firm D call. The CDR3 sequence is 13 residues long. Per the germline V gene, CDR1 is LGHDT and CDR2 is YNNKEL (reference sequence). The V end lost 3 bases, the J end lost 3 bases, and 8 bases lay between the germline ends.

The CDR3 nucleotides read TGTGCCAGCAGCGTGGGGGTCGGCCCCTACGAGCAGTACTTC. Amino acid sequence: CASSVGVGPYEQYF. V is TRBV6-5 and J is TRBJ2-7; D is perhaps TRBD1 or TRBD2 (5 bases each). Germline-derived CDR1 and CDR2 are MNHEY and SVGAGI. V was clipped by 6 bases and J by 2 bases, with 14 bases between them. There are 14 residues in the CDR3.

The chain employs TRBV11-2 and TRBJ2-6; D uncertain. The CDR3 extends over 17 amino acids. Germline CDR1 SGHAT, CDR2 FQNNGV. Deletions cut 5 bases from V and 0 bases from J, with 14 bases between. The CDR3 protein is CASSAPVPLSGANVLTF. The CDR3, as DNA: TGTGCCAGCAGCGCTCCGGTGCCCCTCTCTGGGGCCAACGTCCTGACTTTC. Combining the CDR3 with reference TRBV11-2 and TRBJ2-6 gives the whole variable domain EAGVAQSPRYKIIEKRQSVAFWCNPISGHATLYWYQQILGQGPKLLIQFQNNGVVDDSQLPKDRFSAERLKGVDSTLKIQPAKLEDSAVYLCASSAPVPLSGANVLTFGAGSRLTVL.

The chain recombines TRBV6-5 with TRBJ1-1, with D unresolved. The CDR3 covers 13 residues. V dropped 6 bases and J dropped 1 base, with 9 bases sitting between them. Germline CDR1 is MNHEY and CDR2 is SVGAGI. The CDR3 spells CASSPPPNTEAFF. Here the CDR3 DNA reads TGTGCCAGCAGCCCCCCCCCGAACACTGAAGCTTTCTTT.

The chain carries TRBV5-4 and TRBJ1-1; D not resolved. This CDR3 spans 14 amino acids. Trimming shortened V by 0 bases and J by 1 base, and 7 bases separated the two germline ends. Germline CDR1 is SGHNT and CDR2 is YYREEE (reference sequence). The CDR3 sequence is CASSLALKNTEAFF. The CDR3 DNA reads TGTGCCAGCAGCTTGGCTTTAAAGAACACTGAAGCTTTCTTT.

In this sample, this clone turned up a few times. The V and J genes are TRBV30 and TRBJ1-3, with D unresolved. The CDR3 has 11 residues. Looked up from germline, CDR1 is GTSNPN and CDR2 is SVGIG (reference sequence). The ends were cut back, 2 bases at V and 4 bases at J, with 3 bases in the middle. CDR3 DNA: TGTGCCTGGAGTACGGGAAACACCATATATTTT. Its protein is CAWSTGNTIYF.

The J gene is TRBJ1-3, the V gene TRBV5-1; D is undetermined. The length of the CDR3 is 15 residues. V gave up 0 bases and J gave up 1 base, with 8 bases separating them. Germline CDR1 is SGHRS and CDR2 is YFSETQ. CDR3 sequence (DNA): TGCGCCAGCAGCTTGGAGGGTCTATCTGGAAACACCATATATTTT. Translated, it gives CASSLEGLSGNTIYF.

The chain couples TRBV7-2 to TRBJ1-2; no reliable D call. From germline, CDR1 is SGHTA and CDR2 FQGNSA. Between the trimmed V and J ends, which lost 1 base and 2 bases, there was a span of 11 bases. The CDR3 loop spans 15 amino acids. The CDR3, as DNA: TGTGCCAGCAGCTTAGAAGTACAGCGCAACTATGGCTACACCTTC. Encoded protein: CASSLEVQRNYGYTF.

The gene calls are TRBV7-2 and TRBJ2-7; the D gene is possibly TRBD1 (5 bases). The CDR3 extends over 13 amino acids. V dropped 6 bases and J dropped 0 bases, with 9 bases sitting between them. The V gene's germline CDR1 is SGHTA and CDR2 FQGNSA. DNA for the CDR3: TGTGCCAGCAGTATAGGGGACTCCTACGAGCAGTACTTC. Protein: CASSIGDSYEQYF.

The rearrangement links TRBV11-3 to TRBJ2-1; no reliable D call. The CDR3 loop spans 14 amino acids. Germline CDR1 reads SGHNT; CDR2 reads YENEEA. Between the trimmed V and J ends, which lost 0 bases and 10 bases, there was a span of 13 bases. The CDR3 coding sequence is TGTGCCAGCAGCTTAGAAGGTAACGATCGAGAGCAGTTCTTC. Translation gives CASSLEGNDREQFF.